Listed below are T cell receptor beta chains from one sample, sequenced in a study of T cell responses to AZD1222 COVID-19 vaccine. TCRdb keeps only in-frame clones here, not all; method: immunoSEQ multiplex PCR. The table has around 150,000 clones, approximately 90% seen once. The sample here was peripheral blood, taken 28 days after the second AZD1222 dose. All receptors derive from an adult who received the AZD1222 COVID-19 vaccine. CDR3s include the opening cysteine and the closing phenylalanine or tryptophan. D genes are given only for firm matches. Clone sizes are given selectively: once, few, many, or a class where the clone is expanded.

clone_size: NA; v_call: TRBV18; d_call: TRBD2; j_call: TRBJ2-2; cdr3_aa: CASPRTRGGGELFF; cdr3_nt: TGTGCCAGCCCTAGGACTCGGGGGGGCGGGGAGCTGTTTTTT
clone_size: NA; v_call: TRBV4-2; d_call: NA; j_call: TRBJ2-7; cdr3_aa: CASSQEDRPGLTGYEQYF; cdr3_nt: TGTGCCAGCAGCCAAGAAGATAGACCGGGACTGACTGGGTACGAGCAGTACTTC
clone_size: NA; v_call: TRBV27; d_call: TRBD2; j_call: TRBJ2-2; cdr3_aa: CATQAGESIGELFF; cdr3_nt: TGTGCCACCCAAGCGGGAGAGAGTATCGGGGAGCTGTTTTTT
clone_size: few; v_call: TRBV6-5; d_call: NA; j_call: TRBJ1-2; cdr3_aa: CASSPPVGVIGGYTF; cdr3_nt: TGTGCCAGCAGTCCCCCCGTCGGGGTGATAGGCGGCTACACCTTC
clone_size: NA; v_call: TRBV4-2; d_call: NA; j_call: TRBJ1-5; cdr3_aa: CASSQEGSWGNQPQHF; cdr3_nt: TGTGCCAGCAGCCAAGAGGGATCATGGGGCAATCAGCCCCAGCATTTT
clone_size: NA; v_call: TRBV7-8; d_call: TRBD2; j_call: TRBJ2-1; cdr3_aa: CASSSLAGSNEQFF; cdr3_nt: TGTGCCAGCAGCTCCCTAGCGGGATCCAATGAGCAGTTCTTC
clone_size: once; v_call: TRBV14; d_call: NA; j_call: TRBJ2-5; cdr3_aa: CASSQRQGRRETQYF; cdr3_nt: TGTGCCAGCAGCCAACGGCAGGGGCGCAGGGAGACCCAGTACTTC
clone_size: NA; v_call: TRBV27; d_call: NA; j_call: TRBJ2-2; cdr3_aa: CASSFGGGTGELFF; cdr3_nt: TGTGCCAGCAGTTTTGGGGGCGGCACCGGGGAGCTGTTTTTT
clone_size: once; v_call: TRBV7-6; d_call: TRBD2; j_call: TRBJ2-2; cdr3_aa: CASSPPGLNTGELFF; cdr3_nt: TGTGCCAGCAGCCCACCGGGACTAAACACCGGGGAGCTGTTTTTT
clone_size: NA; v_call: TRBV6-6; d_call: NA; j_call: TRBJ1-6; cdr3_aa: CASSLILSGDSPLHF; cdr3_nt: TGTGCCAGCAGTCTCATACTTTCAGGGGACTCACCCCTCCACTTT
clone_size: NA; v_call: TRBV11-2; d_call: NA; j_call: TRBJ2-3; cdr3_aa: CASSGSQEGTQYF; cdr3_nt: TGTGCCAGCAGCGGGTCGCAGGAAGGGACGCAGTATTTT
clone_size: NA; v_call: TRBV5-4; d_call: NA; j_call: TRBJ1-2; cdr3_aa: CASSLAGRGAHYGYTF; cdr3_nt: TGTGCCAGCAGCTTGGCCGGAAGGGGCGCTCACTATGGCTACACCTTC
clone_size: few; v_call: TRBV19; d_call: NA; j_call: TRBJ2-1; cdr3_aa: CASKRAESYNEQFF; cdr3_nt: TGTGCCAGTAAGAGGGCGGAATCCTACAATGAGCAGTTCTTC
clone_size: once; v_call: TRBV5-6; d_call: NA; j_call: TRBJ2-3; cdr3_aa: CASSVEGWSTDTQYF; cdr3_nt: TGTGCCAGCAGTGTTGAGGGTTGGAGCACAGATACGCAGTATTTT
clone_size: NA; v_call: TRBV29-1; d_call: NA; j_call: TRBJ1-1; cdr3_aa: CSVGATGNTEAFF; cdr3_nt: TGCAGCGTTGGGGCAACCGGGAACACTGAAGCTTTCTTT
clone_size: once; v_call: TRBV6-5; d_call: TRBD2; j_call: TRBJ2-5; cdr3_aa: CASMLAGGNQETQYF; cdr3_nt: TGTGCCAGCATGTTAGCGGGAGGGAACCAAGAGACCCAGTACTTC
clone_size: NA; v_call: TRBV6-5; d_call: TRBD1; j_call: TRBJ2-7; cdr3_aa: CASRETGGPYYEQYF; cdr3_nt: TGTGCCAGCAGGGAGACAGGGGGCCCCTACTACGAGCAGTACTTC
clone_size: NA; v_call: TRBV19; d_call: TRBD1; j_call: TRBJ2-7; cdr3_aa: CASSPGQGSEQYF; cdr3_nt: TGTGCCAGTAGTCCGGGACAGGGGAGCGAGCAGTACTTC
clone_size: NA; v_call: TRBV4-1; d_call: NA; j_call: TRBJ2-1; cdr3_aa: CASSQDSLASSSYNEQFF; cdr3_nt: TGCGCCAGCAGCCAAGATTCCCTAGCCTCGAGCTCCTACAATGAGCAGTTCTTC
clone_size: NA; v_call: TRBV11-3; d_call: NA; j_call: TRBJ1-1; cdr3_aa: CARETGSRGLEAFF; cdr3_nt: TGTGCCAGAGAAACAGGGTCCCGAGGCCTTGAAGCTTTCTTT
clone_size: once; v_call: TRBV6-5; d_call: NA; j_call: TRBJ1-2; cdr3_aa: CASSQTENYGYTF; cdr3_nt: TGTGCCAGCAGCCAGACAGAGAACTATGGCTACACCTTC
clone_size: NA; v_call: TRBV6-1; d_call: TRBD1; j_call: TRBJ1-5; cdr3_aa: CASSDRDRANNQPQHF; cdr3_nt: TGTGCCAGCAGTGACCGGGACAGGGCGAACAATCAGCCCCAGCATTTT
clone_size: once; v_call: TRBV20-1; d_call: NA; j_call: TRBJ1-6; cdr3_aa: CSAGVLGGASNSPLHF; cdr3_nt: TGCAGTGCTGGTGTACTTGGGGGAGCGAGTAATTCACCCCTCCACTTT
clone_size: NA; v_call: TRBV29-1; d_call: TRBD2; j_call: TRBJ2-5; cdr3_aa: CSVARGGETQYF; cdr3_nt: TGCAGCGTTGCCCGGGGGGGCGAGACCCAGTACTTC
clone_size: NA; v_call: TRBV3-1/TRBV3-2; d_call: NA; j_call: TRBJ1-2; cdr3_aa: CASSQALNGRVNYGYTF; cdr3_nt: TGTGCCAGCAGCCAGGCACTAAACGGGCGGGTTAACTATGGCTACACCTTC
clone_size: once; v_call: TRBV7-9; d_call: TRBD2; j_call: TRBJ2-7; cdr3_aa: CASSRVGASGTYEQYF; cdr3_nt: TGTGCCAGCAGCCGCGTAGGGGCTAGCGGGACCTACGAGCAGTACTTC
clone_size: NA; v_call: TRBV5-5; d_call: NA; j_call: TRBJ2-7; cdr3_aa: CASSLGQPPLSYEQYF; cdr3_nt: TGTGCCAGCAGCTTGGGGCAGCCACCCCTTTCCTACGAGCAGTACTTC
clone_size: NA; v_call: TRBV7-9; d_call: NA; j_call: TRBJ1-3; cdr3_aa: CASSTRVPTGNTIYF; cdr3_nt: TGTGCCAGCAGCACGCGGGTACCCACTGGAAACACCATATATTTT
clone_size: NA; v_call: TRBV19; d_call: NA; j_call: TRBJ1-5; cdr3_aa: CASSPDRAGGQPQHF; cdr3_nt: TGTGCCAGTAGTCCCGACCGAGCTGGGGGTCAGCCCCAGCATTTT
clone_size: NA; v_call: TRBV27; d_call: NA; j_call: TRBJ1-5; cdr3_aa: CASSPGDSNQPQHF; cdr3_nt: TGTGCCAGCAGTCCGGGAGATAGCAATCAGCCCCAGCATTTT
clone_size: NA; v_call: TRBV5-5; d_call: NA; j_call: TRBJ1-2; cdr3_aa: CASSASGSYGYTF; cdr3_nt: TGTGCCAGCAGTGCCTCGGGGTCCTATGGCTACACCTTC
clone_size: NA; v_call: TRBV7-2; d_call: NA; j_call: TRBJ2-1; cdr3_aa: CASSFRRGLYNEQFF; cdr3_nt: TGTGCCAGCAGCTTTCGGCGGGGGCTCTACAATGAGCAGTTCTTC
clone_size: NA; v_call: TRBV5-1; d_call: NA; j_call: TRBJ2-2; cdr3_aa: CASSVDFTGELFF; cdr3_nt: TGCGCCAGCAGCGTCGACTTCACCGGGGAGCTGTTTTTT
clone_size: NA; v_call: TRBV30; d_call: NA; j_call: TRBJ1-6; cdr3_aa: CAWSPGRMDSPLHF; cdr3_nt: TGTGCCTGGAGTCCAGGGCGGATGGATTCACCCCTCCACTTT
clone_size: NA; v_call: TRBV12-3/TRBV12-4; d_call: NA; j_call: TRBJ2-7; cdr3_aa: CASSVGSYEQYF; cdr3_nt: TGTGCCAGCAGTGTGGGGTCCTACGAGCAGTACTTC
clone_size: NA; v_call: TRBV9; d_call: TRBD1; j_call: TRBJ2-7; cdr3_aa: CASSIEQGEIGEQYF; cdr3_nt: TGTGCCAGCAGCATCGAACAGGGGGAAATAGGCGAGCAGTACTTC
clone_size: NA; v_call: TRBV23-1; d_call: NA; j_call: TRBJ2-3; cdr3_aa: CASSHRGRGTDTQYF; cdr3_nt: TGCGCCAGCAGTCACAGGGGTCGGGGCACAGATACGCAGTATTTT
clone_size: NA; v_call: TRBV15; d_call: NA; j_call: TRBJ1-5; cdr3_aa: CATSRGGDQPQHF; cdr3_nt: TGTGCCACCAGCAGAGGCGGTGATCAGCCCCAGCATTTT
clone_size: once; v_call: TRBV11-2; d_call: TRBD1; j_call: TRBJ2-5; cdr3_aa: CASSLGGTGEVETQYF; cdr3_nt: TGTGCCAGCAGCTTAGGAGGGACAGGGGAGGTCGAGACCCAGTACTTC
clone_size: NA; v_call: TRBV30; d_call: TRBD1; j_call: TRBJ2-5; cdr3_aa: CACSTDRGSETQYF; cdr3_nt: TGTGCCTGTTCGACGGACAGGGGTTCGGAGACCCAGTACTTC
clone_size: NA; v_call: TRBV7-9; d_call: NA; j_call: TRBJ1-1; cdr3_aa: CASSLGYMNTEAFF; cdr3_nt: TGTGCCAGCAGCTTAGGCTATATGAACACTGAAGCTTTCTTT
clone_size: once; v_call: TRBV9; d_call: NA; j_call: TRBJ1-3; cdr3_aa: CASSVAQGGNTIYF; cdr3_nt: TGTGCCAGCAGCGTGGCACAGGGAGGGAACACCATATATTTT
clone_size: few; v_call: TRBV6-6; d_call: TRBD1; j_call: TRBJ1-6; cdr3_aa: CASNGQGNPQGALHF; cdr3_nt: TGTGCCAGCAATGGACAGGGCAACCCCCAAGGGGCCCTCCACTTT
clone_size: once; v_call: TRBV14; d_call: NA; j_call: TRBJ1-2; cdr3_aa: CASSQDGRVYGYTF; cdr3_nt: TGTGCCAGCAGCCAAGACGGTAGGGTGTATGGCTACACCTTC